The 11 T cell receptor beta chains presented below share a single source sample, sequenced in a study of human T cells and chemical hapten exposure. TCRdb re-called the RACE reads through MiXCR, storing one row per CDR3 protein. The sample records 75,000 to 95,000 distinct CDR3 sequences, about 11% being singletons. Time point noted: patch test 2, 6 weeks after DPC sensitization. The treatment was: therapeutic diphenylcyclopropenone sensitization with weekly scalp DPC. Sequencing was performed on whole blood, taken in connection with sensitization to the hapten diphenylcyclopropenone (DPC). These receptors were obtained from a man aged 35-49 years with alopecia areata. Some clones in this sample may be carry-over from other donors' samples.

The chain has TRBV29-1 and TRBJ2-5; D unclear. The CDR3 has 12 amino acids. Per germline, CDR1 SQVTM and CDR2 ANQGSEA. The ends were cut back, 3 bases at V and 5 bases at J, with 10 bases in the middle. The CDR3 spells CSVDFNGETQYF. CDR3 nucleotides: TGCAGCGTTGATTTCAACGGGGAGACCCAGTACTTC.

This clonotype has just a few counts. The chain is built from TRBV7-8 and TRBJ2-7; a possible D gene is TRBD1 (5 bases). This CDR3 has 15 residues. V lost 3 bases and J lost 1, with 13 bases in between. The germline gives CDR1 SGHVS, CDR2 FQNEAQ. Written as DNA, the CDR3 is TGTGCCAGCAGCTTCAGGGCTGATTTGTCCTACGAGCAGTACTTC. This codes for CASSFRADLSYEQYF.

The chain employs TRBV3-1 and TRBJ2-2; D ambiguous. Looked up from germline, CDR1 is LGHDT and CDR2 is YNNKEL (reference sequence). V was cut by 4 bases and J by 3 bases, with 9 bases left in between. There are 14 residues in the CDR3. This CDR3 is CASSPYRDTGELFF. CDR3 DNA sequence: TGTGCCAGCAGCCCTTACCGGGACACCGGGGAGCTGTTTTTT.

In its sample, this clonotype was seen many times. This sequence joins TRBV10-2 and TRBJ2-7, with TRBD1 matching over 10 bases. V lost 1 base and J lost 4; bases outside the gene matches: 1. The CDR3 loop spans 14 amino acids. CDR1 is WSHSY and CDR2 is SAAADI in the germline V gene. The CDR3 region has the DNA TGCGCCAGCAGTGAGTGGGGACAGGGGTACGAGCAGTACTTC. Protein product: CASSEWGQGYEQYF.

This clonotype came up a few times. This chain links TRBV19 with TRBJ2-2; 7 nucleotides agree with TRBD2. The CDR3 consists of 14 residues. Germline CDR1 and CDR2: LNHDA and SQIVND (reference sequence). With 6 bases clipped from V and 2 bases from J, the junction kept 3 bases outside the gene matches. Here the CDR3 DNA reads TGTGCCAGTAGGCTAGCGGATAACACCGGGGAGCTGTTTTTT. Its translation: CASRLADNTGELFF.

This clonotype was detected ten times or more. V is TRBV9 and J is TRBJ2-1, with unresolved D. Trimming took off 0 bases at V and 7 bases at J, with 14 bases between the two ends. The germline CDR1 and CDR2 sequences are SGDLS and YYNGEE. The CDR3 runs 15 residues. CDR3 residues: CASSVVGETRNEQFF. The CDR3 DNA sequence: TGTGCCAGCAGCGTAGTGGGCGAGACGAGGAATGAGCAGTTCTTC.

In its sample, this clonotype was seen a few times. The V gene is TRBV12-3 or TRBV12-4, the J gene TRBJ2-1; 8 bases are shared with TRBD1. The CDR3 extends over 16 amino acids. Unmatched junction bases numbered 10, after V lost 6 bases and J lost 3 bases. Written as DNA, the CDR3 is TGTGCCAGCAGGCAAACGCCAGGGGGCGGCTACAATGAGCAGTTCTTC. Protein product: CASRQTPGGGYNEQFF.

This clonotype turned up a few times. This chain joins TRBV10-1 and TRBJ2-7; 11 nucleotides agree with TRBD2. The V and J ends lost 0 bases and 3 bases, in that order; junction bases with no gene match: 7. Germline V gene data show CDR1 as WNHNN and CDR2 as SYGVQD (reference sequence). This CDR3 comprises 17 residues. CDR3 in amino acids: CASSESGLAVMDYEQYF. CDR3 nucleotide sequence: TGCGCCAGCAGTGAGTCGGGACTAGCGGTAATGGACTACGAGCAGTACTTC.

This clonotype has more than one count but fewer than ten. CDR3 DNA: TGTGCCAGCAGTCTCCCCCGACAGGGCCCCTACGAGCAGTACGTC. Translated, it gives CASSLPRQGPYEQYV. This chain uses TRBV27 with TRBJ2-7; 7 nucleotides match TRBD1. The CDR3 length is 15 residues. Germline V CDR1 and CDR2: MNHEY, SMNVEV (reference sequence). V trimming: 5 bases; J trimming: 2 bases; junction bases outside the gene matches: 9.

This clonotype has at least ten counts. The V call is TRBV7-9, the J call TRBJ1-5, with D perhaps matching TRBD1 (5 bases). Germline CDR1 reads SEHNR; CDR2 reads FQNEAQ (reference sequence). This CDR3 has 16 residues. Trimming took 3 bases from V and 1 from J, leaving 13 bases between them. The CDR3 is CASSFSGPRSNQPQHF. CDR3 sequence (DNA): TGTGCCAGCAGCTTCTCAGGGCCTCGGAGCAATCAGCCCCAGCATTTT.

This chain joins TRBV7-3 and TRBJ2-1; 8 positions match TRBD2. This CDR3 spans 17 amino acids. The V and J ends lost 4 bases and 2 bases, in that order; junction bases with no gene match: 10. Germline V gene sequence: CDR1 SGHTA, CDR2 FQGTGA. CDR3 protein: CASSSSGRGGPYNEQFF. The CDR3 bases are TGTGCCAGCAGCTCAAGCGGGAGAGGGGGGCCCTACAATGAGCAGTTCTTC.